This T cell receptor (beta chain) was identified in a study of T cell changes during pregnancy in multiple sclerosis. Sequenced by immunoSEQ multiplex PCR; TCRdb stores in-frame clones only, minus some. The sample has 100,000 or so clones, approximately 93% seen once; the top ten hold approximately 1.7%. This CDR3 comprises 15 residues. Germline loops: CDR1 MNHNS, CDR2 SASEGT. With 7 bases clipped from V and 4 bases from J, the junction kept 6 bases outside the gene matches. V gene TRBV6-1 combines with J gene TRBJ2-1; TRBD2 aligns across 11 bases. The sequence was collected from a female donor in good health, enrolled as a control in a pregnancy study. Material: peripheral blood, obtained after pregnancy. The CDR3 here is CASTSGTSGYNEQFF. The CDR3 coding sequence is TGTGCCAGCACCTCTGGGACTAGCGGATACAATGAGCAGTTCTTC.